This T cell receptor (beta chain) appears in the sequencing data of a study of vaccination and CD4 T cells after COVID-19 (dated by TCRdb to 2022 to 2024). Regarding the complete study: Convalescent patients had a positive SARS-CoV-2 result on nasal swab PCR, and of these patients, some ten had mild disease and one had severe disease. The convalescent cohort included six males and four females, with two Hispanic individuals, seven Caucasians, two Asians and one multiracial person. In 10 COVID-19 convalescent patients and a few infection-naive healthy vaccine recipients, researchers compared the spike-specific CD4+ TCR repertoire from before mRNA vaccination with the repertoire from after. Participants got two doses of the Pfizer-BioNTech BNT162b2 vaccine (n=8) or two doses of the Moderna mRNA-1273 vaccine (n=2). Post-vaccine blood samples were obtained a median of around 67 days after the second vaccine dose, with a range of about 14 to 250 days. Culture stimuli were overlapping spike peptide pools from SARS-CoV-2 and from the common cold coronaviruses HCoV-NL63, HCoV-OC43 and HCoV-229E. Control cultures used a CEFX viral epitope pool as positive control, an HIV-1 Nef peptide pool as negative control, or no peptide. Post-COVID blood samples from convalescent patients were collected a median of around 100 days after diagnosis, with a range of 35 to 161 days.

The germline V gene sets CDR1 to SGHTA and CDR2 to FQGNSA. The cysteine opens and the phenylalanine closes a CDR3 of 17 amino acids. CDR3 DNA is the only sequence kept; it has 51 bases, read in frame from the first base. Relative to germline, V is missing 5 bases and J is missing 2 bases, with 13 bases of the junction outside any gene match. A note on this clonotype: No cognate antigen has been identified for it. The sample holds no much larger clone one base away, and base qualities are not on file.

The study at large found these results: Of the vaccine-specific clones in convalescent patients, 304 of 307, or nearly all, reacted only to SARS-CoV-2 spike and did not cross-react with common cold coronaviruses. In convalescent patients, a median around 86% of post-vaccine SARS-CoV-2-reactive clones were detected only after vaccination, suggesting vaccine-specific priming. Only a relatively small number of convalescent patients were included in the study, and early timepoints following natural infection were not analyzed. Although the median number of SARS-CoV-2-reactive clonotypes went up from 21 after infection to about 38 after vaccination, the increase was not significant.

Libraries were made using PCR. DNA from cultured CD4+ T cells underwent TCR sequencing with the Oncomine TCR Beta short-read assay at the Johns Hopkins FTIC core. Genomic DNA was extracted from the cultured CD4+ T cells with the QIAamp micro DNA kit. Oncomine TCR Beta libraries from cultured CD4+ T cells were pooled with unique dual indexes and sequenced on an Illumina iSeq 100. The original pipeline was this. Non-productive sequences were removed, and CDR3s that did not start with C, did not end with F or W, or were shorter than 7 amino acids were discarded. Antigen-specific clonotypes were identified with the MANAFEST web application by comparing peptide-stimulated wells with reference and other culture wells. Positive clones required FDR below 0.05, an odds ratio above 5, and productive frequency above 0.1% in at least two of three replicate wells. Clonotypes that were significantly expanded in both SARS-CoV-2 spike wells and at least one common cold coronavirus spike condition were defined as cross-reactive. Similarity between CDR3 sequences was evaluated in R version 3.6.1 using Levenshtein distances (stringdist) and unrooted phylogenetic trees (ape). Using fastp at Q25 and MiXCR, TCRdb reprocessed the public reads and kept productive beta chains. Every CDR3 protein is listed once, alongside the most common genes and DNA of its rows. The V and J calls were not made by the authors but by TCRdb's processing. Present in this sample are just over 15,000 distinct CDR3 sequences, over 55% of which were seen just once. 15% to 20% of the sample is taken by the ten largest.

This specimen's treatment or condition label, interpreted: approximately nine-day PBMC culture with coronavirus spike peptide pools or control peptides (ViraFEST assay). The study used the ViraFEST assay, which expanded antigen-specific T cells with peptide pools and then identified expanded clonotypes by TCR sequencing. Positive SARS-CoV-2 PCR tests in the convalescent patients dated from March to December 2020, before Alpha, Beta and Delta variants emerged in the United States. Roughly 2 million PBMCs per well were cultured in IMDM with approximately 5.5% human AB serum and 8.5 to 10 IU/ml IL-2, plus 10 ug/ml peptide pools. On days 3 and 7, half of the culture medium was replaced with fresh IL-2-containing medium. After around 11 days of culture, CD4+ T cells were isolated by negative selection with the EasySep CD4+ T cell isolation kit. Ficoll-Paque Plus gradient centrifugation was used to isolate PBMCs from whole blood, and the isolated PBMCs were then either used fresh or cryopreserved at -140C. Triplicate wells were generally used for each culture condition.

The chain joins TRBV7-2 to TRBJ2-3; TRBD1 lines up with 7 middle nucleotides. The source of this sequence is a human donor who had recovered from COVID-19. Material: CD4+ T cells from blood, cultured in vitro. The DNA sequence is as follows: TGTGCCAGCAGCCGACGCTCGACAGGGATTTCCACAGATACGCAGTATTTT. It encodes CASSRRSTGISTDTQYF.